One and the same sample provided the 27 T cell receptor beta chains below, sequenced in a study of cytomegalovirus exposure and HLA in healthy donors. The PCR made use of 60 Vbeta and 13 Jbeta primers. The protocol was immunoSEQ multiplex PCR, while the TCRdb copy is restricted to in-frame clones and leaves out a portion. This sample carries about 70,000 clones, with 2.4% going to the ten biggest clones. Sample: PBMCs. The receptors derive from a female donor in good health and CMV-seropositive.

The chain links TRBV4-2 to TRBJ2-1; maybe TRBD2 (6 bases). Trimming removed 0 bases from V and 5 bases from J, with 14 bases in between. Germline V gene data show CDR1 as LGHNA and CDR2 as YNFKEQ. The CDR3 spans 16 residues. The chain's CDR3 is CASSQDGGTTDNEQFF. The CDR3 bases are TGTGCCAGCAGCCAAGATGGGGGGACGACCGACAATGAGCAGTTCTTC.

The chain couples TRBV27 to TRBJ2-7, with 12 bases identical to TRBD1. Unmatched junction bases numbered 15, after V lost 8 bases and J lost 7 bases. The CDR3 consists of 16 residues. Germline V gene data show CDR1 as MNHEY and CDR2 as SMNVEV (reference sequence). As DNA, the CDR3 is TGTGCCAGCGGTCAAATACCGGGACAGGGGGCGGGTGAGCAGTACTTC. Translation gives CASGQIPGQGAGEQYF.

The chain uses TRBV6-5 and TRBJ1-1, with D perhaps matching TRBD1 (5 bases). The length of the CDR3 is 15 residues. Trimming took 0 bases from V and 1 from J, leaving 9 bases between them. Looked up from germline, CDR1 is MNHEY and CDR2 is SVGAGI. Here the CDR3 reads CASSYSWQGNTEAFF. The DNA for the CDR3 is TGTGCCAGCAGTTACTCCTGGCAGGGGAACACTGAAGCTTTCTTT.

The rearrangement joins TRBV4-2 to TRBJ2-1, with TRBD2 identical over 8 bases. The trim removed 1 base at V and 0 bases at J, leaving 2 bases unmatched. CDR3 size: 16 residues. Germline V CDR1 and CDR2: LGHNA, YNFKEQ. CDR3 residues: CASSQGLASSYNEQFF. The DNA of the CDR3 is TGTGCCAGCAGCCAAGGACTAGCGAGCTCCTACAATGAGCAGTTCTTC.

The chain joins TRBV6-5 to TRBJ2-7; weak D call: TRBD2 (6 bases). Per the germline V gene, CDR1 is MNHEY and CDR2 is SVGAGI. The CDR3 has 15 residues. V lost 8 bases and J lost 1, with 18 bases in between. The CDR3: CASRSGGKASYEQYF. The CDR3 DNA sequence: TGTGCCAGCCGATCCGGGGGAAAGGCTTCCTACGAGCAGTACTTC.

This rearrangement joins TRBV7-3 to TRBJ2-7; TRBD1 matches 7 bases. Losses at the gene ends were 5 bases for V and 0 bases for J; bases not matched to a gene: 10. The germline CDR1 and CDR2 sequences are SGHTA and FQGTGA. This CDR3 has 16 residues. The CDR3 sequence is CASSPAGTVSSYEQYF. CDR3 in DNA: TGTGCCAGCAGCCCAGCCGGGACAGTGAGCTCCTACGAGCAGTACTTC.

The genes are TRBV28 and TRBJ1-2; tentative D call: TRBD1 (6 bases). There are 15 residues in the CDR3. V lost 4 bases and J 8 bases, leaving 20 bases between the germline ends. Germline loops: CDR1 MDHEN, CDR2 SYDVKM. CDR3 amino acids: CASSSPGGGQAGYTF. As DNA, the CDR3 is TGTGCCAGCAGTTCCCCCGGGGGGGGCCAGGCCGGCTACACCTTC.

V gene TRBV7-9 combines with J gene TRBJ2-1, with D perhaps matching TRBD2 (5 bases). Germline CDR1 and CDR2: SEHNR and FQNEAQ (reference sequence). The length of the CDR3 is 16 residues. V was trimmed by 5 bases and J by 7 bases, leaving 21 bases between them. CDR3: CASSEMAVPRGNEQFF. Here the CDR3 DNA reads TGTGCCAGCAGCGAGATGGCGGTCCCCCGGGGTAATGAGCAGTTCTTC.

The rearrangement joins TRBV29-1 to TRBJ2-3; 8 bases map to TRBD1. This CDR3 is 13 amino acids long. With V trimmed by 6 bases and J by 6 bases, 8 bases remained unmatched. Per the germline V gene, CDR1 is SQVTM and CDR2 is ANQGSEA. In DNA, the CDR3 is TGCAGCGTGCGGACAGGGTATGGTGATACGCAGTATTTT. Its protein product is CSVRTGYGDTQYF.

V gene TRBV13 combines with J gene TRBJ2-5, with TRBD1 matching 7 bases. The CDR3 covers 16 residues. Germline trimming cut 5 bases from V and 2 bases from J; bases unmatched to any gene: 11. Germline CDR1 PRHDT, CDR2 FYEKMQ (reference sequence). CDR3 DNA sequence: TGTGCCAGCAGCGGCCCTCCCCCAGGGGGACAAGAGACCCAGTACTTC. Amino acids: CASSGPPPGGQETQYF.

The genes are TRBV7-9 and TRBJ2-1, with TRBD2 as a possible D gene (5 bases). Germline loops: CDR1 SEHNR, CDR2 FQNEAQ (reference sequence). V was clipped by 5 bases and J by 5 bases, with 16 bases between them. The CDR3 length is 15 residues. CDR3 residues: CASSEGVATNNEQFF. As DNA, the CDR3 is TGTGCCAGCAGCGAGGGAGTAGCGACAAACAATGAGCAGTTCTTC.

This chain links TRBV7-2 with TRBJ1-5; D gene ambiguous. Germline V gene lookup returns CDR1 SGHTA and CDR2 FQGNSA. V lost 5 bases, J lost 4 bases, and 12 bases lay in between. This CDR3 has 14 residues. The CDR3, as DNA: TGTGCCAGCAGCATCCAGGCAGGTAATCAGCCCCAGCATTTT. Protein: CASSIQAGNQPQHF.

The chain joins TRBV18 to TRBJ1-1; D ambiguous. This CDR3 region has 15 residues. Trimming removed 3 bases at V and 1 base at J, with 12 bases between. Germline lookup yields CDR1 KGHSH and CDR2 LQKENI. CDR3 DNA: TGTGCCAGCTCACCGCTTATTGCGCAGAACACTGAAGCTTTCTTT. Its protein is CASSPLIAQNTEAFF.

The rearrangement uses TRBV27 and TRBJ1-1, with D hard to call. This CDR3 region has 14 residues. V was shortened by 3 bases and J by 4 bases, with 12 bases between the two germline ends. CDR1 and CDR2 from the germline V gene are MNHEY and SMNVEV (reference sequence). CDR3 sequence: CASSLKREITEAFF. CDR3 nucleotide sequence: TGTGCCAGCAGTTTGAAGAGGGAAATCACTGAAGCTTTCTTT.

CDR3 sequence: CAWSAKGAGGFTEAFF. CDR3 bases: TGTGCCTGGAGTGCAAAGGGAGCAGGGGGGTTCACTGAAGCTTTCTTT. The chain recombines TRBV30 with TRBJ1-1; 7 bases map to TRBD1. Trimming removed 1 base from V and 4 bases from J; junction bases left unmatched: 12. Germline CDR1 is GTSNPN and CDR2 is SVGIG (reference sequence). CDR3 size: 16 residues. The complete variable domain, with remaining parts taken from reference TRBV30 and TRBJ1-1, reads SQTIHQWPATLVQPVGSPLSLECTVEGTSNPNLYWYRQAAGRGLQLLFYSVGIGQISSEVPQNLSASRPQDRQFILSSKKLLLSDSGFYLCAWSAKGAGGFTEAFFGQGTRLTVV.

V usage is TRBV5-6 and J usage is TRBJ1-1; no clear D gene. Per the germline V gene, CDR1 is SGHDT and CDR2 is YYEEEE. V was trimmed by 2 bases and J by 3 bases, leaving 11 bases between them. The length of the CDR3 is 14 residues. The CDR3 spells CASSFVFGDTEAFF. The CDR3 DNA is TGTGCCAGCAGCTTCGTGTTCGGGGACACTGAAGCTTTCTTT.

Written as DNA, the CDR3 is TGTGCCAGCAGCTCCCAGGGCAGGTCACTCCACTTT. It is translated as CASSSQGRSLHF. V usage is TRBV7-9 and J usage is TRBJ1-6; weak D call: TRBD1 (5 bases). The V end lost 4 bases, the J end lost 16 bases, and 14 bases lay between the germline ends. The CDR3 runs 12 residues. Germline-derived CDR1 and CDR2 are SEHNR and FQNEAQ (reference sequence).

The V gene is TRBV18, the J gene TRBJ1-2; no firm D call. The germline gives CDR1 KGHSH, CDR2 LQKENI. The CDR3 runs to 17 residues. Trimming took off 3 bases at V and 2 bases at J, with 19 bases between the two ends. CDR3 nucleotide sequence: TGTGCCAGCTCACCGCCCGAAACGCAGGTCCAGAACTATGGCTACACCTTC. It codes for CASSPPETQVQNYGYTF.

The chain couples TRBV15 to TRBJ2-5; the match to TRBD2 covers 7 bases. The V gene end was trimmed by 1 base and the J gene end by 5 bases; junction bases not matched to a gene: 4. The CDR3 is 14 amino acids. CDR1 LNHNV and CDR2 YYDKDF come from the germline V gene (reference sequence). The CDR3 coding sequence is TGTGCCACCAGCAGAGGGGGAGGGCTGGAGACCCAGTACTTC. The encoded protein is CATSRGGGLETQYF.

The CDR3 sequence is CASSIGLNYGYTF. The CDR3 nucleotides read TGTGCCAGTAGTATAGGGCTTAACTATGGCTACACCTTC. The rearrangement joins TRBV19 to TRBJ1-2; D remains unclear. The CDR3 is 13 amino acids. The ends were cut back, 1 base at V and 1 base at J, with 4 bases in the middle. Germline assignment: CDR1 LNHDA and CDR2 SQIVND (reference sequence).

The chain combines TRBV2 with TRBJ2-3; 13 bases are shared with TRBD2. Unmatched junction bases numbered 7, after V lost 2 bases and J lost 2 bases. Germline CDR1 and CDR2: SNHLY and FYNNEI. The CDR3 extends over 18 amino acids. The DNA of the CDR3 is TGTGCCAGCAGTGAATTCGGACTAGCGGGGGTGGCCACAGATACGCAGTATTTT. Protein product: CASSEFGLAGVATDTQYF. The variable domain in full, with the rest retrieved from reference TRBV2 and TRBJ2-3, is EPEVTQTPSHQVTQMGQEVILRCVPISNHLYFYWYRQILGQKVEFLVSFYNNEISEKSEIFDDQFSVERPDGSNFTLKIRSTKLEDSAMYFCASSEFGLAGVATDTQYFGPGTRLTVL.

The chain carries TRBV7-9 and TRBJ1-1; 8 bases line up with TRBD1. The junction had 5 bases not matched to a gene; V was cut back by 1 base and J by 4 bases. The length of the CDR3 is 15 residues. Germline loops: CDR1 SEHNR, CDR2 FQNEAQ (reference sequence). The CDR3 spells CASSLVGQGVTEAFF. CDR3 nucleotide sequence: TGTGCCAGCAGCTTAGTAGGACAGGGAGTCACTGAAGCTTTCTTT.

This chain joins TRBV28 and TRBJ1-2, with unresolved D. This CDR3 region has 13 residues. The germline CDR1 and CDR2 sequences are MDHEN and SYDVKM. V gave up 5 bases and J gave up 2 bases, with 9 bases separating them. Written as DNA, the CDR3 is TGTGCCAGCAGTCCGGGTCTGAACTATGGCTACACCTTC. Its protein is CASSPGLNYGYTF.

V and J are TRBV4-3 and TRBJ1-3; 8 nucleotides agree with TRBD1. The CDR3 runs to 17 residues. Germline V gene data show CDR1 as LGHNA and CDR2 as YSLEER. The V gene end was trimmed by 2 bases and the J gene end by 2 bases; junction bases not matched to a gene: 8. The CDR3 is CASSQLGDRSPGNTIYF. Here the CDR3 DNA reads TGCGCCAGCAGCCAACTTGGGGACAGGAGTCCTGGAAACACCATATATTTT.

The chain couples TRBV19 to TRBJ2-2; D might be TRBD1 (5 bases). The length of the CDR3 is 13 residues. V lost 4 bases, J lost 12 bases, and 15 bases lay in between. Germline values: CDR1 LNHDA, CDR2 SQIVND (reference sequence). In DNA form, the CDR3 reads TGTGCCAGTAGTAGCACACAGGTTATGAAGCTGTTTTTT. It specifies CASSSTQVMKLFF.

The rearrangement uses TRBV15 and TRBJ2-3; 8 bases map to TRBD1. The CDR3 sequence is 14 residues long. After removal of 3 bases from V and 2 bases from J, the junction contained 1 base not matched to a gene. Germline assignment: CDR1 LNHNV and CDR2 YYDKDF (reference sequence). The CDR3 sequence is CATSRDRDTDTQYF. The CDR3, as DNA: TGTGCCACCAGCAGGGACAGGGACACAGATACGCAGTATTTT.

In DNA form, the CDR3 reads TGTGCCAGCAGCGTAGAATTAGCGGGAGGCGGTAATGGCTACACCTTC. Translated: CASSVELAGGGNGYTF. The gene calls are TRBV9 and TRBJ1-2; D is undetermined. V was pared by 0 bases and J by 6 bases, with 18 bases between. Per the germline V gene, CDR1 is SGDLS and CDR2 is YYNGEE. This CDR3 contains 16 residues.